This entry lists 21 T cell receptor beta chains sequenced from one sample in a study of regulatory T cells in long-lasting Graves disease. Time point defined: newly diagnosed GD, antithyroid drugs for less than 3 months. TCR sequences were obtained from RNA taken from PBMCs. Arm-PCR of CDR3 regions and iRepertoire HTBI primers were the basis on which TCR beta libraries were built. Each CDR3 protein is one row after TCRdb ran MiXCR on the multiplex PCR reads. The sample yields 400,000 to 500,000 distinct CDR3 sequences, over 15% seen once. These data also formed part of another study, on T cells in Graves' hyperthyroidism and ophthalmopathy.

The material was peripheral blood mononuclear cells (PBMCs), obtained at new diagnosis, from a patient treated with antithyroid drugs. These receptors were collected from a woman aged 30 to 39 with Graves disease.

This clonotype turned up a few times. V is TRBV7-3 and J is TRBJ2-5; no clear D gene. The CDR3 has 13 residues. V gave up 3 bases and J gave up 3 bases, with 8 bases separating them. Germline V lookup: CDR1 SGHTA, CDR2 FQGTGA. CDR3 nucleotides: TGTGCCAGCAGCTTTGGTGGTGAAGAGACCCAGTACTTC. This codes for CASSFGGEETQYF.

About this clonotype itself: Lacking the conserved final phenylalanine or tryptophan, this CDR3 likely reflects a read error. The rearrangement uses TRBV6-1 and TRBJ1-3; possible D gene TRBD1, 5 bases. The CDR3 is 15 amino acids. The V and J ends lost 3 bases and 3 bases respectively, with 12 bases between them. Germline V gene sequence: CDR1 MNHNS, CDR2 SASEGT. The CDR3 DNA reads TGTGCCAGCAGTGAGTTGAGAGGGGTTGGAAACACCATATATTAT. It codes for CASSELRGVGNTIYY.

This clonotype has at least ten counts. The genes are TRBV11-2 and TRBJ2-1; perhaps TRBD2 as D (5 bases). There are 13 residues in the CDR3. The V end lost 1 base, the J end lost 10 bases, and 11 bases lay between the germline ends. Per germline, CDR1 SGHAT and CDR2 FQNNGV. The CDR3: CASSLAEGSEQFF. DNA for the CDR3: TGTGCCAGCAGCTTAGCCGAGGGATCCGAGCAGTTCTTC. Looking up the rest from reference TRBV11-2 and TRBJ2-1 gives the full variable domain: EAGVAQSPRYKIIEKRQSVAFWCNPISGHATLYWYQQILGQGPKLLIQFQNNGVVDDSQLPKDRFSAERLKGVDSTLKIQPAKLEDSAVYLCASSLAEGSEQFFGPGTRLTVL.

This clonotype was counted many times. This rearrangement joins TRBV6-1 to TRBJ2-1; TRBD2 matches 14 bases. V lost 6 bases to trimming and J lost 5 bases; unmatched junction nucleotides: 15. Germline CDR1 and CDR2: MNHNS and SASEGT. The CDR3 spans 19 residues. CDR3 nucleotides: TGTGCCAGCAGCGGCCGTGGGACTAGCGGGAGTGGAGAGGACAATGAGCAGTTCTTC. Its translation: CASSGRGTSGSGEDNEQFF.

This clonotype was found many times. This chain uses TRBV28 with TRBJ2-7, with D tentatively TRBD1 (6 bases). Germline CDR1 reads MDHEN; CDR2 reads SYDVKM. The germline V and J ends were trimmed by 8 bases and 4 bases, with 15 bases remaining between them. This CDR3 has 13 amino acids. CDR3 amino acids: CASCRDITYEQYF. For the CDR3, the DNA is TGTGCCAGCTGCCGGGACATCACTTACGAGCAGTACTTC.

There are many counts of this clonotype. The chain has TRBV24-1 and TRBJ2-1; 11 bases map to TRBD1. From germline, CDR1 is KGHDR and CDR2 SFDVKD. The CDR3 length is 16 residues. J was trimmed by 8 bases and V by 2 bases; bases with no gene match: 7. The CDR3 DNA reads TGTGCCACCAGTGATTATAGGGGACAGGGGGTCGATGAGCAGTTCTTC. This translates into CATSDYRGQGVDEQFF.

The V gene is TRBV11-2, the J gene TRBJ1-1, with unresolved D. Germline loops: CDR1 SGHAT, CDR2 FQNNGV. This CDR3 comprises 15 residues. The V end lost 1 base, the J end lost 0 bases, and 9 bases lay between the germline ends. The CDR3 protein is CASSLGLLLNTEAFF. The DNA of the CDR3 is TGTGCCAGCAGCTTAGGCCTTCTGCTGAACACTGAAGCTTTCTTT.

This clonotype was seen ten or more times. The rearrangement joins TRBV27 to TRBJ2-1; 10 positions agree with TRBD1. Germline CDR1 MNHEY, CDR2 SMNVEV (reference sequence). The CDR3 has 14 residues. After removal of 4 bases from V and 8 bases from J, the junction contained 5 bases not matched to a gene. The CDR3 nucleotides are TGTGCCAGCAGTTGGGACAGGGGATGGTATGAGCAGTTCTTC. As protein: CASSWDRGWYEQFF.

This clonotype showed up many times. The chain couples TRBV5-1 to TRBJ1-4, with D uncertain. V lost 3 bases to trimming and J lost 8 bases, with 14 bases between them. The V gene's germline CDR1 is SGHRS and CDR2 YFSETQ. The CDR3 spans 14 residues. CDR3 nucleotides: TGCGCCAGCAGCTCCCATCCGGGCCAAGAAAAACTGTTTTTT. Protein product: CASSSHPGQEKLFF. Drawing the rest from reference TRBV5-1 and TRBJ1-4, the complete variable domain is KAGVTQTPRYLIKTRGQQVTLSCSPISGHRSVSWYQQTPGQGLQFLFEYFSETQRNKGNFPGRFSGRQFSNSRSEMNVSTLELGDSALYLCASSSHPGQEKLFFGSGTQLSVL.

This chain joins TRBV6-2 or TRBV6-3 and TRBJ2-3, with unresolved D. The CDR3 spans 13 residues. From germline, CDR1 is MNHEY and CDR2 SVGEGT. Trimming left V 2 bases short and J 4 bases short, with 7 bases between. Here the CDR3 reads CASSYPPSDTQYF. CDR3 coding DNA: TGTGCCAGCAGTTACCCCCCTTCAGATACGCAGTATTTT.

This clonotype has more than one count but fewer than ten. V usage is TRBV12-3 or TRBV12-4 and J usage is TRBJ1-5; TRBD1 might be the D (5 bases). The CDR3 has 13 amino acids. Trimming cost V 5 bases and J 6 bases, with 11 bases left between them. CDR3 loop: CASSSREGQPQHF. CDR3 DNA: TGTGCCAGCAGTAGCAGGGAAGGTCAGCCCCAGCATTTT.

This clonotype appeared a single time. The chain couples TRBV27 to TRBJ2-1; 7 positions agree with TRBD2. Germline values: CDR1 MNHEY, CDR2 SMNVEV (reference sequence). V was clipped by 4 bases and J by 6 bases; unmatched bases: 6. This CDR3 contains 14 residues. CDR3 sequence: CASSSSGLVNEQFF. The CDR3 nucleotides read TGTGCCAGCAGTTCCTCCGGACTAGTCAATGAGCAGTTCTTC.

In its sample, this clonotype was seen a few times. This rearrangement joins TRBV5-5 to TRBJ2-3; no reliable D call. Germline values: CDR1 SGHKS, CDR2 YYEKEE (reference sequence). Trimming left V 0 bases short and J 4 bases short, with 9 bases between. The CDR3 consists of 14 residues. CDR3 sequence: CASSLALSSDTQYF. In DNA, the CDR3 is TGTGCCAGCAGCTTGGCTCTAAGTTCAGATACGCAGTATTTT.

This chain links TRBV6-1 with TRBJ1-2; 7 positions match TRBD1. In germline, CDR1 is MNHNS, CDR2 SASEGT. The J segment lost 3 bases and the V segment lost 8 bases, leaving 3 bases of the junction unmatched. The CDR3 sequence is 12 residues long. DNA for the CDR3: TGTGCCAGCCTGGGGACAGACTATGGCTACACCTTC. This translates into CASLGTDYGYTF.

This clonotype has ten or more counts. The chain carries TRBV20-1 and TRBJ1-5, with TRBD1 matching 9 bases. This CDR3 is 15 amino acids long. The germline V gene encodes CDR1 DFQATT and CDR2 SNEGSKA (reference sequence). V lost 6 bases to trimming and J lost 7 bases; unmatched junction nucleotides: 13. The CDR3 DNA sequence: TGCAGTGCAAGACGCACAGGGGGCGATCGACAGCCCCAGCATTTT. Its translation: CSARRTGGDRQPQHF.

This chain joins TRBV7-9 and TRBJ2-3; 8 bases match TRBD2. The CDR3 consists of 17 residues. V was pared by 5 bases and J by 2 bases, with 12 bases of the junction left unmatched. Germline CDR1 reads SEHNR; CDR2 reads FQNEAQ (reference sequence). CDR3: CASSPEWAGGSTDTQYF. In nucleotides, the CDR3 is TGTGCCAGCAGCCCGGAGTGGGCGGGAGGTTCCACAGATACGCAGTATTTT.

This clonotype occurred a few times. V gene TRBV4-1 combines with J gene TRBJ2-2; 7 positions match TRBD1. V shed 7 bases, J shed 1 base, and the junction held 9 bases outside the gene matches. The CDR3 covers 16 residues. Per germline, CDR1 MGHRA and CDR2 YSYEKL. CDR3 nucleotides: TGCGCCAGCACCGAGACAGGGAACAAGAACACCGGGGAGCTGTTTTTT. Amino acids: CASTETGNKNTGELFF.

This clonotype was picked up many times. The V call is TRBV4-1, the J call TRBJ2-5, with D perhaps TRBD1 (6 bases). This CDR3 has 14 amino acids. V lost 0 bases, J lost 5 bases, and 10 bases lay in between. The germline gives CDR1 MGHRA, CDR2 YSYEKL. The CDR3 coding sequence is TGCGCCAGCAGCCAAGACACGCAGGGGGAGACCCAGTACTTC. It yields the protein CASSQDTQGETQYF.

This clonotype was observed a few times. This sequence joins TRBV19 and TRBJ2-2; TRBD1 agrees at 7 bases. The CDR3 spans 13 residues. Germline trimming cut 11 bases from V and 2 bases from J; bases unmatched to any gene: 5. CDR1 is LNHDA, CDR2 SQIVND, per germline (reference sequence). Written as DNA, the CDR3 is TGTGCCGACCGGGACAGCAACACCGGGGAGCTGTTTTTT. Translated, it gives CADRDSNTGELFF.

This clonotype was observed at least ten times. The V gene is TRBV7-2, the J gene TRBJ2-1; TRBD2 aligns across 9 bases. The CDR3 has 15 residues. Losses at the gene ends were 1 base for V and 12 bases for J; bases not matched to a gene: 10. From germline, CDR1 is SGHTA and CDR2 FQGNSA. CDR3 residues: CASSLVASGARPQFF. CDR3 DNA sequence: TGTGCCAGCAGCTTAGTAGCTAGCGGGGCCCGGCCGCAGTTCTTC.

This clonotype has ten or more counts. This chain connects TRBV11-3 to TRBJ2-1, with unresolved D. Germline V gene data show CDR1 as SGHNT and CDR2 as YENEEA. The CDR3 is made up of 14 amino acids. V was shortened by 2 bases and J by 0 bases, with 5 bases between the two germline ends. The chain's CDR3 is CASSLQSSYNEQFF. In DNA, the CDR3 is TGTGCCAGCAGCTTACAGAGCTCCTACAATGAGCAGTTCTTC.